This T cell receptor (beta chain) was sequenced for a study of OX40 agonist ivuxolimab in advanced cancers. Whole-study results and caveats: Among some nonresponders, normalized T-cell clonal expansion was also low.

Concerning this clone: Its antigen is currently unknown.

Some clones are missing from TCRdb's copy, which holds only in-frame ones; the method was immunoSEQ multiplex PCR. Of roughly 70,000 clones in the sample, more than 80% were seen once. This material consisted of CD4+ or CD8+ T cells sorted from blood, taken in a trial of the OX40 agonist ivuxolimab. The receptor was derived from an adult with an advanced solid tumor such as melanoma, head and neck, liver or kidney cancer.

CDR3 loop: CASSPGGSGGALETQYF. The CDR3 DNA is TGTGCCAGCAGCCCAGGGGGTAGCGGGGGGGCTCTGGAGACCCAGTACTTC. The rearrangement uses TRBV7-2 and TRBJ2-5, with TRBD2 identical over 11 bases. Trimming cost V 5 bases and J 5 bases; bases outside gene matches: 13. There are 17 residues in the CDR3. Germline-derived CDR1 and CDR2 are SGHTA and FQGNSA.